This TCR beta chain was recovered during a study of T cells expressing NK-cell markers. Study conclusions and caveats: There were several donors in whom these clonotypes also led the CD3+CD56-NKG2C+ fraction. Dominant NKG2C+ clonotypes made up roughly 1.0-7.0% of CD8+ T cells in several donors.

Template switching by 5'RACE with UMIs generated the TCR beta cDNA. From its re-call of the 5' RACE reads, TCRdb lists each CDR3 protein once, without DNA. The sample table sets out almost 450,000 distinct CDR3 sequences. On this clonotype: Antigen specificity is unknown.

Germline loops: CDR1 SGHAT, CDR2 FQNNGV. This CDR3 is 14 amino acids long. This sequence joins TRBV11-2 and TRBJ2-3; TCRdb's D gene call, TRBD1, goes unchecked for lack of DNA. This clonotype was sampled from a woman aged 18-69 years in good health. The sequenced material came from blood T cells: a sorted CD56 or NKG2C T cell subset, CD4+ or CD8+ T cells, or bulk PBMC T cells (not recorded which). CDR3 region: CASSHVPGADTQYF.